The 3 T cell receptor beta chains listed next were all sequenced from one sample in a study of blood T cell repertoires in COVID-19 (TCRdb year 2020). Library method: the immunoSEQ multiplex PCR assay. Held by TCRdb, this immuneACCESS table contains in-frame sequences only and omits some clones. Under half of the omission traces to an unresolved V gene where checked; the cause of the rest is unknown. The sample yields about 270,000 clones; 81% were counted once. The ten top clones hold about 2.9% of the sample. Sequences were obtained from peripheral blood. The receptor source for this set is a woman aged 55-69 years with active or convalescent COVID-19.

This clone has just a few counts. V is TRBV4-3 and J is TRBJ1-4; the D gene is possibly TRBD1 (5 bases). Germline CDR1 and CDR2: LGHNA and YSLEER. V gave up 4 bases and J gave up 7 bases, with 22 bases separating them. The CDR3 totals 17 residues. CDR3 amino acids: CASSRLHPQGKGEKLFF. DNA of the CDR3: TGCGCCAGCAGCCGCCTACACCCGCAGGGTAAGGGTGAAAAACTGTTTTTT.

V is TRBV7-9 and J is TRBJ2-1; D remains unclear. The CDR3 contains 12 residues. V shed 0 bases and J shed 8 bases, with 5 bases lying between them. Germline V lookup: CDR1 SEHNR, CDR2 FQNEAQ (reference sequence). CDR3 DNA sequence: TGTGCCAGCAGCTTAGCTAGAGATGAGCAGTTCTTC. This sequence encodes CASSLARDEQFF.

The V gene is TRBV29-1, the J gene TRBJ1-4, with TRBD1 matching over 7 bases. Germline CDR1 is SQVTM and CDR2 is ANQGSEA. This CDR3 spans 14 amino acids. Trimming removed 3 bases from V and 10 bases from J; junction bases left unmatched: 11. Here the CDR3 reads CSVDNGTPGGKLFF. The DNA of the CDR3 is TGCAGCGTTGATAACGGGACCCCAGGGGGAAAACTGTTTTTT.